Described below is a single TCR beta chain sequence and its context. Its antigen is not known. The data derive from a study of cytomegalovirus exposure and HLA in healthy donors. Study in general: HLA-typed donors were the source of around 87 million unique TCRs, which an early data release held. Study-wide results and limits: Prediction of most subjects' HLA-A and HLA-B alleles by TCR beta sequences was reportedly accurate. Later analysis associated a missense DCLRE1C variant with TCR beta V- and J-gene trimming. Confirmation was obtained in vitro that a few CMV-associated chains are specific for CMV antigens.

V was pared by 1 base and J by 2 bases, with 18 bases between. The CDR3 has 17 amino acids. Germline CDR1 and CDR2: MNHEY and SMNVEV (reference sequence). 13 Jbeta primers and 60 Vbeta primers were used for the PCR. Method: immunoSEQ multiplex PCR; TCRdb's copy keeps in-frame clones and lacks some. The repertoire holds under 200,000 clones, with around 79% as singletons. The source is a woman aged 45-65 years in good health and CMV-seronegative. Sample: PBMCs. V gene TRBV27 combines with J gene TRBJ2-7; possibly TRBD2 for D (7 bases). The CDR3 protein is CASSLFGGGRPTYEQYF. The CDR3 coding sequence is TGTGCCAGCAGTTTATTTGGGGGGGGGCGCCCGACCTACGAGCAGTACTTC.